This T cell receptor (beta chain) was retrieved from a study of a mutant IDH1 vaccine in newly diagnosed glioma. The protocol was immunoSEQ multiplex PCR, while the TCRdb copy is restricted to in-frame clones and leaves out a portion. This sample has under 70,000 clones, with over 70% found just once. Of note for this clone: What it binds is not known.

Time point defined: week 5, during vaccination. Doses of 300 ug of mutant IDH1 20-mer peptide were given with topical imiquimod. The CDR3 consists of 12 residues. V lost 0 bases to trimming and J lost 1 base, with 0 bases between them. Germline V gene lookup returns CDR1 KGHSH and CDR2 LQKENI. Sample: PBMCs, taken from a glioma patient whose treatment included an IDH1 peptide vaccine. This TCR came from a man aged 25 to 45 with glioma. The J gene is TRBJ1-1, the V gene TRBV18; D unresolved. DNA of the CDR3: TGTGCCAGCTCACCACCGAACACTGAAGCTTTCTTT. It encodes CASSPPNTEAFF.